These 28 T cell receptor beta chains came from one sample sequenced in a study of control samples from healthy donors and cancer patients. Method: immunoSEQ multiplex PCR; TCRdb's copy keeps in-frame clones and lacks some. The sample holds 130,000 to 150,000 clones, about 93% seen once. Sequencing was carried out using PBMCs. These receptor sequences come from a man between 60 and 70 years old with colorectal cancer.

The V and J genes are TRBV7-9 and TRBJ1-3; D not certain. Germline V gene sequence: CDR1 SEHNR, CDR2 FQNEAQ (reference sequence). Trimming cost V 3 bases and J 1 base, with 1 base left between them. The CDR3 has 12 residues. DNA for the CDR3: TGTGCCAGCAGCTTTTCTGGAAACACCATATATTTT. Protein sequence: CASSFSGNTIYF.

This chain connects TRBV10-1 to TRBJ2-7; TRBD1 matches 8 bases. After removal of 2 bases from V and 6 bases from J, the junction contained 6 bases not matched to a gene. Germline CDR1 and CDR2: WNHNN and SYGVQD (reference sequence). This CDR3 is built from 14 residues. CDR3 bases: TGCGCCAGCAGTGAGGGGCCAGGGGGCGCCGAGCAGTACTTC. It translates to CASSEGPGGAEQYF.

V is TRBV11-2 and J is TRBJ1-4; no clear D. The CDR3 has 15 amino acids. Trimming left V 3 bases short and J 8 bases short, with 16 bases between. The germline CDR1 and CDR2 sequences are SGHAT and FQNNGV. Written as DNA, the CDR3 is TGTGCCAGCAGCTTCCTGGGGAGAGAGGGAGAAAAACTGTTTTTT. Translated, it gives CASSFLGREGEKLFF.

The chain employs TRBV5-1 and TRBJ1-1; D perhaps matches TRBD1 (5 bases). Germline CDR1 and CDR2: SGHRS and YFSETQ. V was cut by 5 bases and J by 1 base, with 9 bases left in between. The CDR3 sequence is 13 residues long. The DNA for the CDR3 is TGCGCCAGCAGACACGACAGGAACACTGAAGCTTTCTTT. It translates to CASRHDRNTEAFF.

The CDR3 DNA sequence: TGTGCCAGCAGTTTTGTGGGGGACAGTCGGCAGCCCCAGCATTTT. Translated, it gives CASSFVGDSRQPQHF. The chain joins TRBV27 to TRBJ1-5, with 7 bases lining up with TRBD1. The J segment lost 7 bases and the V segment lost 3 bases, leaving 9 bases of the junction unmatched. CDR3 length equals 15 residues. CDR1 and CDR2 from the germline V gene are MNHEY and SMNVEV (reference sequence).

The rearrangement joins TRBV11-3 to TRBJ2-3, with 7 bases identical to TRBD2. V shed 4 bases and J 3 bases; nucleotides not matched to a gene: 4. The CDR3 is made up of 14 amino acids. CDR1 SGHNT and CDR2 YENEEA come from the germline V gene. The CDR3 DNA reads as TGTGCCAGCAGCTCCAGCGGGGTAACAGATACGCAGTATTTT. Amino acid sequence: CASSSSGVTDTQYF.

The rearrangement joins TRBV19 to TRBJ2-7; perhaps TRBD1 as D (6 bases). The V gene lost 11 bases and the J gene lost 2 bases, with 19 bases spanning the gap. This CDR3 has 14 amino acids. The V gene's germline CDR1 is LNHDA and CDR2 SQIVND (reference sequence). CDR3 protein: CASRTDPAAYEQYF. The CDR3 DNA follows: TGTGCCTCACGGACAGACCCAGCAGCCTACGAGCAGTACTTC. Variable domain in full (rest from reference TRBV19 and TRBJ2-7): DGGITQSPKYLFRKEGQNVTLSCEQNLNHDAMYWYRQDPGQGLRLIYYSQIVNDFQKGDIAEGYSVSREKKESFPLTVTSAQKNPTAFYLCASRTDPAAYEQYFGPGTRLTVT.

This chain links TRBV27 with TRBJ2-5; 7 nucleotides agree with TRBD1. V gave up 0 bases and J gave up 6 bases; unmatched junction bases: 1. Germline loops: CDR1 MNHEY, CDR2 SMNVEV (reference sequence). The CDR3 runs to 13 residues. The CDR3 spells CASSLSGQKTQYF. CDR3 sequence (DNA): TGTGCCAGCAGTTTATCGGGACAGAAGACCCAGTACTTC.

The chain employs TRBV6-6 and TRBJ2-1; perhaps TRBD2 as D (6 bases). The CDR3 sequence is 13 residues long. Trimming stripped 6 bases from V and 9 bases from J, with 15 bases between. Looked up from germline, CDR1 is MNHNY and CDR2 is SVGAGI (reference sequence). CDR3 sequence (DNA): TGTGCCAGCAGCCGGGACTTGCCGGGTGAGCAGTTCTTC. This sequence encodes CASSRDLPGEQFF.

J is TRBJ2-7 and V is TRBV6-5, with TRBD1 matching 9 bases. Germline lookup yields CDR1 MNHEY and CDR2 SVGAGI. Trimming removed 6 bases from V and 2 bases from J; junction bases left unmatched: 2. The CDR3 is 13 residues long. CDR3: CASRTGGAYEQYF. The DNA for the CDR3 is TGTGCCAGCAGGACAGGGGGGGCCTACGAGCAGTACTTC.

The chain couples TRBV7-9 to TRBJ1-2; TRBD1 matches at 7 bases. The CDR3 has 13 residues. After removal of 5 bases from V and 5 bases from J, the junction contained 5 bases not matched to a gene. Per germline, CDR1 SEHNR and CDR2 FQNEAQ (reference sequence). The CDR3 loop is CASSLGQRYGYTF. The CDR3 DNA reads as TGTGCCAGCAGCCTGGGACAGAGATATGGCTACACCTTC.

The rearrangement joins TRBV6-5 to TRBJ2-3, with 9 bases lining up with TRBD2. The CDR3 is made up of 15 amino acids. The J segment lost 0 bases and the V segment lost 7 bases, leaving 5 bases of the junction unmatched. Germline CDR1 is MNHEY and CDR2 is SVGAGI. CDR3 residues: CASNKRGESTDTQYF. CDR3 sequence (DNA): TGTGCCAGCAACAAGCGGGGGGAGAGCACAGATACGCAGTATTTT.

The CDR3 DNA follows: TGTGCCAGTAGTCGACCGGGACAAGATTACAATGAGCAGTTCTTC. This gives the protein CASSRPGQDYNEQFF. The chain recombines TRBV19 with TRBJ2-1; D perhaps matches TRBD1 (6 bases). Germline values: CDR1 LNHDA, CDR2 SQIVND (reference sequence). V was pared by 5 bases and J by 4 bases, with 15 bases between. The CDR3 extends over 15 amino acids.

The genes are TRBV5-6 and TRBJ1-3, with D hard to call. Germline V lookup: CDR1 SGHDT, CDR2 YYEEEE. This CDR3 comprises 15 residues. V dropped 2 bases and J dropped 7 bases, with 16 bases sitting between them. Here the CDR3 reads CASSFGAVGRNTIYF. The CDR3 DNA sequence: TGTGCCAGCAGCTTTGGCGCCGTTGGCCGGAACACCATATATTTT.

This rearrangement joins TRBV7-2 to TRBJ1-2; maybe TRBD1 (6 bases). This CDR3 is built from 13 residues. V was clipped by 5 bases and J by 10 bases, with 17 bases between them. The V gene's germline CDR1 is SGHTA and CDR2 FQGNSA. The CDR3 sequence: CASSLGQLELYTF. In DNA, the CDR3 is TGTGCCAGCAGCCTCGGACAGCTTGAACTCTACACCTTC.

This chain connects TRBV11-2 to TRBJ2-3, with TRBD1 as a possible D gene (6 bases). Trimming removed 8 bases from V and 0 bases from J, with 18 bases in between. Germline V gene lookup returns CDR1 SGHAT and CDR2 FQNNGV. This CDR3 is 16 amino acids long. The CDR3 DNA is TGTGCCAGCTGCCAGGGGAGAGCCTCTAGCACAGATACGCAGTATTTT. This codes for CASCQGRASSTDTQYF. The variable domain in full, with the rest retrieved from reference TRBV11-2 and TRBJ2-3, is EAGVAQSPRYKIIEKRQSVAFWCNPISGHATLYWYQQILGQGPKLLIQFQNNGVVDDSQLPKDRFSAERLKGVDSTLKIQPAKLEDSAVYLCASCQGRASSTDTQYFGPGTRLTVL.

This sequence joins TRBV19 and TRBJ2-3; weak D call: TRBD2 (6 bases). V was clipped by 7 bases and J by 4 bases, with 12 bases between them. The germline V gene has CDR1 LNHDA and CDR2 SQIVND (reference sequence). This CDR3 is 13 amino acids long. CDR3 region: CASTRTTSDTQYF. The CDR3, as DNA: TGTGCCAGTACCCGGACTACCTCAGATACGCAGTATTTT.

The rearrangement joins TRBV7-9 to TRBJ2-7; 7 positions agree with TRBD1. Germline V lookup: CDR1 SEHNR, CDR2 FQNEAQ (reference sequence). This CDR3 has 14 residues. Trimming cost V 5 bases and J 6 bases; bases outside gene matches: 10. DNA of the CDR3: TGTGCCAGCAGCCCCCCCGGGACAGTTGTCGAGCAGTACTTC. Protein: CASSPPGTVVEQYF.

V and J are TRBV5-6 and TRBJ2-5; TRBD2 might be the D (5 bases). Per germline, CDR1 SGHDT and CDR2 YYEEEE. The CDR3 spans 13 residues. Trimming took off 0 bases at V and 10 bases at J, with 13 bases between the two ends. CDR3 protein: CASSLVADAGQYF. The CDR3 DNA is TGTGCCAGCAGCTTGGTGGCAGATGCGGGCCAGTACTTC.

The chain recombines TRBV5-6 with TRBJ1-3; no firm D call. Trimming removed 0 bases at V and 0 bases at J, with 10 bases between. This CDR3 is 16 amino acids long. CDR1 and CDR2 from the germline V gene are SGHDT and YYEEEE. The CDR3, as DNA: TGTGCCAGCAGCTTGGACGCAGTGTCCTCTGGAAACACCATATATTTT. It is translated as CASSLDAVSSGNTIYF.

The gene calls are TRBV7-6 and TRBJ2-2; weak D call: TRBD1 (6 bases). The germline CDR1 and CDR2 sequences are SGHVS and FNYEAQ. The germline V and J ends were trimmed by 4 bases and 5 bases, with 8 bases remaining between them. The CDR3 is made up of 13 amino acids. The chain's CDR3 is CASSSQGTGELFF. In nucleotides, the CDR3 is TGTGCCAGCAGCTCACAGGGTACCGGGGAGCTGTTTTTT.

The chain joins TRBV10-2 to TRBJ1-3, with D maybe TRBD1 (5 bases). Looked up from germline, CDR1 is WSHSY and CDR2 is SAAADI. V gave up 6 bases and J gave up 3 bases, with 9 bases separating them. This CDR3 spans 13 amino acids. The CDR3 here is CASSGTNGNTIYF. CDR3 in DNA: TGCGCCAGCAGCGGGACTAATGGAAACACCATATATTTT.

This chain links TRBV5-5 with TRBJ2-7; D is unresolved. Deletions cut 3 bases from V and 4 bases from J, with 5 bases between. The CDR3 is 11 residues long. Germline assignment: CDR1 SGHKS and CDR2 YYEKEE (reference sequence). CDR3 sequence (DNA): TGTGCCAGCAGCTCTAGATACGAGCAGTACTTC. Translated: CASSSRYEQYF.

CDR3 DNA sequence: TGTGCCAGCAGTCCCAGGATCACAGATACGCAGTATTTT. Translated, it gives CASSPRITDTQYF. The V call is TRBV12-3 or TRBV12-4, the J call TRBJ2-3; D is ambiguous. V was trimmed by 5 bases and J by 2 bases, leaving 8 bases between them. This CDR3 has 13 amino acids.

This clone was counted a single time. The chain joins TRBV27 to TRBJ2-2; D ambiguous. V was pared by 3 bases and J by 5 bases, with 4 bases between. Germline CDR1 and CDR2: MNHEY and SMNVEV (reference sequence). The CDR3 spans 12 residues. CDR3 DNA sequence: TGTGCCAGCAGTTTTGGTACCGGGGAGCTGTTTTTT. Translation gives CASSFGTGELFF.

The genes are TRBV4-1 and TRBJ1-3; D unclear. The CDR3 consists of 15 residues. V was cut by 1 base and J by 4 bases, with 11 bases left in between. Per germline, CDR1 MGHRA and CDR2 YSYEKL. The CDR3 nucleotides read TGCGCCAGCAGCCAAGGTAGGACGAGCGGAAACACCATATATTTT. Translating it yields CASSQGRTSGNTIYF.

CDR3 coding DNA: TGCGCCAGCAGCCAATGGGGACTAGCAAACGAGCAGTACTTC. Translation gives CASSQWGLANEQYF. J is TRBJ2-7 and V is TRBV4-3, with 9 bases matching TRBD2. From germline, CDR1 is LGHNA and CDR2 YSLEER. V shed 2 bases, J shed 5 bases, and the junction held 4 bases outside the gene matches. The CDR3 is 14 residues long.

This chain connects TRBV2 to TRBJ2-1; D is ambiguous. This CDR3 contains 17 residues. Trimming left V 0 bases short and J 0 bases short, with 12 bases between. Germline V lookup: CDR1 SNHLY, CDR2 FYNNEI. Here the CDR3 reads CASSEALGVSSYNEQFF. The DNA for the CDR3 is TGTGCCAGCAGTGAAGCGCTTGGGGTCAGCTCCTACAATGAGCAGTTCTTC.